Below, 9 T cell receptor beta chains from the same sample are listed, as sequenced in a study of breast tumors, draining lymph nodes, adjacent tissues. Breast cancer patients provided tissue from their axillary draining lymph nodes. TCRdb itself ran the multiplex PCR reads through MiXCR, one entry per CDR3 protein. The sample has around 120,000 distinct CDR3 sequences; approximately 20% are singletons. Sequencing was done on a sample of axillary lymph node tissue. These receptors were obtained from a female donor with breast cancer. Some clones in this sample may be carry-over from other donors' samples.

At least ten counts were recorded for this clonotype. The chain carries TRBV6-5 and TRBJ2-1; 9 bases fit TRBD1. There are 14 residues in the CDR3. The J segment lost 5 bases and the V segment lost 6 bases, leaving 5 bases of the junction unmatched. The germline CDR1 and CDR2 sequences are MNHEY and SVGAGI. CDR3 sequence reads: CASRGQGIDNEQFF. As DNA, the CDR3 is TGTGCCAGCAGGGGACAGGGAATCGACAATGAGCAGTTCTTC.

This clonotype was observed many times. The V and J genes are TRBV7-8 and TRBJ2-1; D is ambiguous. V was cut by 5 bases and J by 5 bases, with 13 bases left in between. The CDR3 loop spans 14 amino acids. In germline, CDR1 is SGHVS, CDR2 FQNEAQ. The DNA for the CDR3 is TGTGCCAGCAGCCCATCAAGAGCAGACAATGAGCAGTTCTTC. Protein product: CASSPSRADNEQFF.

This clonotype was counted at least ten times. The chain employs TRBV19 and TRBJ2-5; D unclear. V was cut by 7 bases and J by 5 bases, with 17 bases left in between. Germline CDR1 LNHDA, CDR2 SQIVND (reference sequence). This CDR3 region has 14 residues. The CDR3 region is CASTAPDVAETQYF. The CDR3 coding sequence is TGTGCCAGTACCGCGCCGGACGTCGCGGAGACCCAGTACTTC.

This clonotype was detected many times. V gene TRBV20-1 combines with J gene TRBJ2-1; 8 nucleotides agree with TRBD2. Trimming at V came to 3 bases and at J to 8 bases, leaving 9 bases not matched to a gene. The length of the CDR3 is 14 residues. Germline V CDR1 and CDR2: DFQATT, SNEGSKA (reference sequence). CDR3 amino acids: CSASRAGGIYEQFF. The CDR3 DNA is TGCAGTGCTAGCAGGGCGGGGGGTATTTATGAGCAGTTCTTC.

This clonotype was found many times. The rearrangement joins TRBV7-8 to TRBJ1-5, with 10 positions matching TRBD1. V shed 3 bases, J shed 6 bases, and the junction held 11 bases outside the gene matches. CDR1 and CDR2 from the germline V gene are SGHVS and FQNEAQ. The CDR3 runs to 17 residues. The CDR3 region is CASSLKGTGVVSQPQHF. The CDR3 nucleotides read TGTGCCAGCAGCTTGAAAGGGACAGGGGTTGTCAGTCAGCCCCAGCATTTT.

This clonotype was observed at least ten times. This sequence joins TRBV5-8 and TRBJ2-3; 9 bases agree with TRBD1. The V gene end was trimmed by 0 bases and the J gene end by 1 base; junction bases not matched to a gene: 3. Germline V lookup: CDR1 SGHTS, CDR2 YDEGEE. The length of the CDR3 is 16 residues. CDR3 sequence reads: CASSLGDRVGTDTQYF. The CDR3, as DNA: TGTGCCAGCAGCTTGGGGGACAGGGTCGGCACAGATACGCAGTATTTT.

This clonotype was observed a handful of times. Germline and junction disagree at one end, which may indicate a read error. The V call is TRBV3-1, the J call TRBJ2-3; D not certain. Germline V lookup: CDR1 LGHDT, CDR2 YNNKEL (reference sequence). This CDR3 region has 12 residues. The CDR3 DNA sequence: TGTGCCAGTAGCCAAAACGGAAATACGCAGTATTTT. This encodes CASSQNGNTQYF.

With respect to this clonotype: Being one base from a much bigger clone, this may be a read error. The chain links TRBV24-1 to TRBJ1-3, with D hard to call. This CDR3 is 11 amino acids long. The germline V gene encodes CDR1 KGHDR and CDR2 SFDVKD. The germline V and J ends were trimmed by 5 bases and 7 bases, with 5 bases remaining between them. The CDR3 reads CATSGENTIYF. The CDR3 region has the DNA TGTGCCACCAGTGGTGAGAACACCATATATTTT.

This clonotype was counted at least ten times. This chain uses TRBV2 with TRBJ2-5, with D perhaps matching TRBD1 (6 bases). The germline V gene encodes CDR1 SNHLY and CDR2 FYNNEI. V was trimmed by 1 base and J by 1 base, leaving 13 bases between them. CDR3 length: 16 amino acids. CDR3 sequence (DNA): TGTGCCAGCAGTGAAGAGGCAGGGGCCGGCCAAGAGACCCAGTACTTC. This codes for CASSEEAGAGQETQYF.